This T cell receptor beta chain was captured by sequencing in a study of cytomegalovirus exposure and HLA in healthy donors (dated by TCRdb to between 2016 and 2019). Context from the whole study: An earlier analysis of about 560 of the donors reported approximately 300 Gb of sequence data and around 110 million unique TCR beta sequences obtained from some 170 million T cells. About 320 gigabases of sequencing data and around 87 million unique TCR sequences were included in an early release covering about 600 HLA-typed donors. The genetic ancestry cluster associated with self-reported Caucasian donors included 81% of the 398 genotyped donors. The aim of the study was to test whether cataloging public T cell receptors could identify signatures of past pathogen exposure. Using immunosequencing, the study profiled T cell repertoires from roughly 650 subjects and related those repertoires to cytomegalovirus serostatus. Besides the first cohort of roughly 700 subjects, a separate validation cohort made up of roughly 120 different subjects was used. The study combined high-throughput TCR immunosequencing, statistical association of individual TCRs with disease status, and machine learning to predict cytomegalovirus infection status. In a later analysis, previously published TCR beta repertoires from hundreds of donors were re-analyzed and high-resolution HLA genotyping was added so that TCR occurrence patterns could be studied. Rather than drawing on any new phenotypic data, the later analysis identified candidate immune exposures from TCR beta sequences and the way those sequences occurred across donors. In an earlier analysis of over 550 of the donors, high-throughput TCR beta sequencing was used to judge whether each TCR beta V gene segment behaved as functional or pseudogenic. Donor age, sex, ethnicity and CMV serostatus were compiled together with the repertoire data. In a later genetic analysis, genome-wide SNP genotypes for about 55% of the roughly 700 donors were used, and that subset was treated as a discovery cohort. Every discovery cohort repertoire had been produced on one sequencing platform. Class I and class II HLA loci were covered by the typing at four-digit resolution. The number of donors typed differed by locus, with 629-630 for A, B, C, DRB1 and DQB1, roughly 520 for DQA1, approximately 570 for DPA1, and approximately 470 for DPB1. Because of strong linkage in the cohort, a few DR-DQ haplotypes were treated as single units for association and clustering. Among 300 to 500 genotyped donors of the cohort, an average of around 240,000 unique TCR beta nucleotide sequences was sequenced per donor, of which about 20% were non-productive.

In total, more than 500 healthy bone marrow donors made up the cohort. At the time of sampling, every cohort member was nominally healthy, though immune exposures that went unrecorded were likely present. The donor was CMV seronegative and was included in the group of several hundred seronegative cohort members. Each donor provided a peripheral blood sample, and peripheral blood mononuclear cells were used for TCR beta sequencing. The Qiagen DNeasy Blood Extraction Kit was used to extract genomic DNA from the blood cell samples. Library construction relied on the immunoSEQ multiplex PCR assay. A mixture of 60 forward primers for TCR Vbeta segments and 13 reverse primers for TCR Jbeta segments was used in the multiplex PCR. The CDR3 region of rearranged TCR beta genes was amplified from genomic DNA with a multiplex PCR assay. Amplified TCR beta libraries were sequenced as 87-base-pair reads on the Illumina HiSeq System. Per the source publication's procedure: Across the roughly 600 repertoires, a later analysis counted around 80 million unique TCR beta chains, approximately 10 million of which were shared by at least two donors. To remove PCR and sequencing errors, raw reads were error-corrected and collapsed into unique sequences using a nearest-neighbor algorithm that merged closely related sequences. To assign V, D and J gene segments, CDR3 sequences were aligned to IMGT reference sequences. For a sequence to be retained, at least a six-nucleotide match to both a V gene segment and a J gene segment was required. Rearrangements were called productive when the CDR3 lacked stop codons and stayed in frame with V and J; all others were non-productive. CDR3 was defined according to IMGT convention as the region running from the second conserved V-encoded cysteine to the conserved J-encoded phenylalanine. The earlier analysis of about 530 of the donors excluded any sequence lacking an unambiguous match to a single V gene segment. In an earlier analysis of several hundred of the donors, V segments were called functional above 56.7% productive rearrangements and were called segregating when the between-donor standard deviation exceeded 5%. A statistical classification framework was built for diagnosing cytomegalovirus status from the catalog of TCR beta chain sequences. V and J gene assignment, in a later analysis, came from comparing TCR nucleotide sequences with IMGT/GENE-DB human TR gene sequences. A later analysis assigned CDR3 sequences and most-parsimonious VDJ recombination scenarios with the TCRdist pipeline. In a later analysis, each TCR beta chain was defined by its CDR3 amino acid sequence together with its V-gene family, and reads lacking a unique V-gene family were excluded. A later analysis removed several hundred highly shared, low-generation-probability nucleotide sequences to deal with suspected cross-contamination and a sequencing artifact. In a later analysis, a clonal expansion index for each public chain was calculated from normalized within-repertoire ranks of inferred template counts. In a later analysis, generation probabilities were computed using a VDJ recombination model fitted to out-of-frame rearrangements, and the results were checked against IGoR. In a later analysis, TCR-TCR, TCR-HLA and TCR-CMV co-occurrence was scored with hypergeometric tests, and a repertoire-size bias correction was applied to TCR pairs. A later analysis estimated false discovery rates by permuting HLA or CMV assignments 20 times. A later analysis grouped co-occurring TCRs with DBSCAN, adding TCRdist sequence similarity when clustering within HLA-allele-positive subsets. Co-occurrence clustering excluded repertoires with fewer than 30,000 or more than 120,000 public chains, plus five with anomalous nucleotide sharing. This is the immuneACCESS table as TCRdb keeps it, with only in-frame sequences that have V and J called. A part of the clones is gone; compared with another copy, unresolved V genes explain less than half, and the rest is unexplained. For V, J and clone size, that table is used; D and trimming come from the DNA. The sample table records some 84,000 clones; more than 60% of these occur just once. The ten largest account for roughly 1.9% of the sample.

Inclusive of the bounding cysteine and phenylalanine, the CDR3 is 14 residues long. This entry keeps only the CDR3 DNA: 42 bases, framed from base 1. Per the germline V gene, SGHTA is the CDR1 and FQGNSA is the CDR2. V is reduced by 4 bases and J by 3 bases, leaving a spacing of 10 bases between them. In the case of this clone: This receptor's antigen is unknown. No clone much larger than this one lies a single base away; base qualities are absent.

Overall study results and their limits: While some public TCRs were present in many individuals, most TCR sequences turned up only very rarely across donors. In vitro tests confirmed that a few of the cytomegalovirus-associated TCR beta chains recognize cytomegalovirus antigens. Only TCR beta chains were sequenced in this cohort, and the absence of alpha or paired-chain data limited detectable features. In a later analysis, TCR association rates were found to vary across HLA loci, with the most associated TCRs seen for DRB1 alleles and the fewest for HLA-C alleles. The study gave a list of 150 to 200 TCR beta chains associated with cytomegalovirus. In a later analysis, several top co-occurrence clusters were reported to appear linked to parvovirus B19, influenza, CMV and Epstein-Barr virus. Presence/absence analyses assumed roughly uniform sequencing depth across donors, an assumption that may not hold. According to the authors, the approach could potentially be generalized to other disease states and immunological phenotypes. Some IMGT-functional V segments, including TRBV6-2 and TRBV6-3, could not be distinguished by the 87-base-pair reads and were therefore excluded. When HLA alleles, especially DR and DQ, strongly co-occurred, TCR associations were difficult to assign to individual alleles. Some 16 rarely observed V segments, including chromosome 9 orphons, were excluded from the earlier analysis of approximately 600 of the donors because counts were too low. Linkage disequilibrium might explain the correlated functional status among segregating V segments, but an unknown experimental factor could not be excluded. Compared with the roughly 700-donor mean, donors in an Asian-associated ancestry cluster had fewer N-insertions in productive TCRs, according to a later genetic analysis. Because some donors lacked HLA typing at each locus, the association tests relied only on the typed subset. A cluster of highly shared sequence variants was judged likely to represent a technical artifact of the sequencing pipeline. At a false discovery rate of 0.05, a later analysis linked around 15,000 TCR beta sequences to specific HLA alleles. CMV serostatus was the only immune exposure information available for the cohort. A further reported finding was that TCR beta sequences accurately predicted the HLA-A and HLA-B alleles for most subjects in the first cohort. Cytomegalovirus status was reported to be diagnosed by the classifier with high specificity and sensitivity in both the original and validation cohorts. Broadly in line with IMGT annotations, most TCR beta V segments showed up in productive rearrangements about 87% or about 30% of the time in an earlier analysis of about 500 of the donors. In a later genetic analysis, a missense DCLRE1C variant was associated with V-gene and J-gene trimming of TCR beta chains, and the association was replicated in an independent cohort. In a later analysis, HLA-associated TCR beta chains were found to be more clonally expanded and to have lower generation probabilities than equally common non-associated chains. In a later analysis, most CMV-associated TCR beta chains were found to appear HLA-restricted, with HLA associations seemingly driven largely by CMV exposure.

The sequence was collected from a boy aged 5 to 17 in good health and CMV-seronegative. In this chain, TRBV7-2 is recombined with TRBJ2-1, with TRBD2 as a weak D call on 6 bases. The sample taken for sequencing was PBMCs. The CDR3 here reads CASSSGGNYNEQFF. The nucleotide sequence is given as TGTGCCAGCAGCTCCGGGGGAAACTACAATGAGCAGTTCTTC.